These 22 T cell receptor beta chains originate from one sample sequenced in a study of shared clonotypes between healthy human individuals. Clones were read by immunoSEQ multiplex PCR, and TCRdb kept only the in-frame ones, dropping some. The table has some 2,100,000 clones, 93% seen once; the top ten hold roughly 1.7%. The naive CD8 population came from CD45RO-negative cells selected for CCR7, without terminally differentiated effector memory CD45RA+ cells. Sequencing input: naive CD8+ T cells from PBMCs. The source is a man between 18 and 29 years old in good health. Some clones in this sample may be carry-over from other donors' samples.

The chain has TRBV30 and TRBJ2-7; D is unresolved. The CDR3 is made up of 12 amino acids. In germline, CDR1 is GTSNPN, CDR2 SVGIG (reference sequence). V lost 5 bases and J lost 4, with 12 bases in between. The CDR3 protein is CAWRIDRYEQYF. The CDR3 bases are TGTGCCTGGCGTATCGACCGGTACGAGCAGTACTTC.

The chain carries TRBV25-1 and TRBJ2-3; the D gene is possibly TRBD2 (5 bases). V was shortened by 1 base and J by 1 base, with 9 bases between the two germline ends. The CDR3 has 15 residues. The V gene's germline CDR1 is MGHDK and CDR2 SYGVNS. CDR3 nucleotide sequence: TGTGCCAGCAGTGAATTGATGAGGGGCACAGATACGCAGTATTTT. Its translation is CASSELMRGTDTQYF.

This clone was detected only once. CDR3 nucleotides: TGTGCCAGCGGGAGAAATTGGGGGAACACTGAAGCTTTCTTT. It yields the protein CASGRNWGNTEAFF. The rearrangement links TRBV28 to TRBJ1-1; D unresolved. CDR1 is MDHEN, CDR2 SYDVKM, per germline. Trimming cost V 8 bases and J 1 base, with 14 bases left between them. The CDR3 runs 14 residues.

The chain recombines TRBV27 with TRBJ2-2, with D perhaps TRBD1 (6 bases). The germline V and J ends were trimmed by 1 base and 5 bases, with 14 bases remaining between them. Germline V gene sequence: CDR1 MNHEY, CDR2 SMNVEV (reference sequence). CDR3 size: 16 residues. The CDR3 DNA follows: TGTGCCAGCAGTTTATATCCGGGACAATTGACCGGGGAGCTGTTTTTT. As protein: CASSLYPGQLTGELFF.

The chain is built from TRBV7-9 and TRBJ1-5; no clear D gene. The ends were cut back, 6 bases at V and 6 bases at J, with 9 bases in the middle. The germline V gene encodes CDR1 SEHNR and CDR2 FQNEAQ (reference sequence). The CDR3 is made up of 12 amino acids. CDR3 DNA: TGTGCCAGCAGTGTGGGGAGTCAGCCCCAGCATTTT. This sequence encodes CASSVGSQPQHF.

This sequence joins TRBV18 and TRBJ2-3, with 7 bases matching TRBD2. Germline V gene sequence: CDR1 KGHSH, CDR2 LQKENI. The CDR3 totals 12 residues. The V segment lost 3 bases and the J segment 6 bases; nucleotides outside the gene matches: 0. CDR3 amino acids: CASSPGGDTQYF. CDR3 DNA: TGTGCCAGCTCACCCGGGGGGGATACGCAGTATTTT.

The V call is TRBV6-5, the J call TRBJ2-7, with unresolved D. Trimming removed 6 bases from V and 5 bases from J, with 11 bases in between. The CDR3 is made up of 12 amino acids. Germline CDR1 MNHEY, CDR2 SVGAGI. The CDR3 DNA sequence: TGTGCCAGCAGCCCAAAGGGCCACGAGCAGTACTTC. Translation: CASSPKGHEQYF.

J is TRBJ2-1 and V is TRBV28; perhaps TRBD2 as D (6 bases). The ends were cut back, 5 bases at V and 9 bases at J, with 17 bases in the middle. CDR3 length equals 14 residues. CDR1 is MDHEN, CDR2 SYDVKM, per germline. The CDR3 is CASSPREFVSEQFF. For the CDR3, the DNA is TGTGCCAGCAGTCCACGGGAGTTCGTCAGTGAGCAGTTCTTC.

The V and J genes are TRBV27 and TRBJ1-5; D not certain. The length of the CDR3 is 15 residues. Looked up from germline, CDR1 is MNHEY and CDR2 is SMNVEV (reference sequence). Trimming cost V 0 bases and J 6 bases, with 12 bases left between them. The CDR3 DNA follows: TGTGCCAGCAGTTTATCTATCGAGGGAGGTCAGCCCCAGCATTTT. The encoded protein is CASSLSIEGGQPQHF.

The V and J genes are TRBV19 and TRBJ1-5; 9 positions match TRBD1. The J segment lost 6 bases and the V segment lost 0 bases, leaving 15 bases of the junction unmatched. This CDR3 is built from 19 residues. Per the germline V gene, CDR1 is LNHDA and CDR2 is SQIVND (reference sequence). CDR3 in amino acids: CASSIDLRYGTGTSQPQHF. The CDR3 region has the DNA TGTGCCAGTAGTATAGATTTACGGTACGGGACAGGGACTTCTCAGCCCCAGCATTTT.

The chain links TRBV5-1 to TRBJ2-5, with 11 positions matching TRBD2. Germline V gene sequence: CDR1 SGHRS, CDR2 YFSETQ. The V gene end was trimmed by 4 bases and the J gene end by 2 bases; junction bases not matched to a gene: 4. The CDR3 has 15 amino acids. CDR3 coding DNA: TGCGCCAGCAGCAAGGGACTAGCGGAACAAGAGACCCAGTACTTC. Its protein is CASSKGLAEQETQYF.

This rearrangement joins TRBV7-9 to TRBJ2-1, with D perhaps matching TRBD1 (6 bases). This CDR3 comprises 12 residues. Germline CDR1 is SEHNR and CDR2 is FQNEAQ (reference sequence). V gave up 1 base and J gave up 15 bases, with 13 bases separating them. As DNA, the CDR3 is TGTGCCAGCAGCTTAGGGAGTTTGGGGGCGTTCTTC. Its protein is CASSLGSLGAFF.

The CDR3 is CASSTELSSYNEQFF. The CDR3, as DNA: TGTGCCAGCAGCACCGAGCTGAGCTCCTACAATGAGCAGTTCTTC. The chain carries TRBV11-2 and TRBJ2-1; D remains unclear. Germline V gene sequence: CDR1 SGHAT, CDR2 FQNNGV. Trimming took off 5 bases at V and 0 bases at J, with 11 bases between the two ends. The CDR3 length is 15 residues. Drawing the rest from reference TRBV11-2 and TRBJ2-1, the complete variable domain is EAGVAQSPRYKIIEKRQSVAFWCNPISGHATLYWYQQILGQGPKLLIQFQNNGVVDDSQLPKDRFSAERLKGVDSTLKIQPAKLEDSAVYLCASSTELSSYNEQFFGPGTRLTVL.

The V gene is TRBV19, the J gene TRBJ2-2; no clear D. The germline V gene has CDR1 LNHDA and CDR2 SQIVND (reference sequence). The V gene lost 9 bases and the J gene lost 0 bases, with 17 bases spanning the gap. This CDR3 region has 16 residues. CDR3: CASQTPGVANTGELFF. The CDR3 DNA reads TGTGCCAGCCAAACTCCCGGAGTCGCGAACACCGGGGAGCTGTTTTTT. The full variable domain, with the rest looked up from reference TRBV19 and TRBJ2-2, is DGGITQSPKYLFRKEGQNVTLSCEQNLNHDAMYWYRQDPGQGLRLIYYSQIVNDFQKGDIAEGYSVSREKKESFPLTVTSAQKNPTAFYLCASQTPGVANTGELFFGEGSRLTVL.

Only one count was recorded for this clone. This CDR3 reads CASSLRLDIPYNEQFF. Here the CDR3 DNA reads TGTGCCAGCAGCTTACGTCTGGATATTCCCTACAATGAGCAGTTCTTC. J is TRBJ2-1 and V is TRBV7-6; the D is unclear. The CDR3 is made up of 16 amino acids. CDR1 and CDR2 (germline): SGHVS, FNYEAQ. The ends were cut back, 2 bases at V and 2 bases at J, with 13 bases in the middle.

This chain connects TRBV27 to TRBJ2-7; D is unresolved. Germline-derived CDR1 and CDR2 are MNHEY and SMNVEV (reference sequence). V shed 1 base and J shed 0 bases, with 7 bases lying between them. This CDR3 region has 14 residues. CDR3 bases: TGTGCCAGCAGTTTATATCCCGTCTCCTACGAGCAGTACTTC. Encoded protein: CASSLYPVSYEQYF.

This sequence joins TRBV14 and TRBJ2-2; TRBD1 matches 7 bases. Germline trimming cut 4 bases from V and 2 bases from J; bases unmatched to any gene: 4. The length of the CDR3 is 15 residues. CDR1 is SGHDN, CDR2 FVKESK, per germline. Here the CDR3 DNA reads TGTGCCAGCAGCCCCCGGGACAGAAACACCGGGGAGCTGTTTTTT. It specifies CASSPRDRNTGELFF.

V gene TRBV29-1 combines with J gene TRBJ1-1; TRBD1 agrees at 7 bases. Germline loops: CDR1 SQVTM, CDR2 ANQGSEA. J lost 3 bases, V lost 4 bases, and 2 bases had no gene match. There are 12 residues in the CDR3. The CDR3 DNA sequence: TGCAGCGTTGCAGGGGGGCACACTGAAGCTTTCTTT. The encoded protein is CSVAGGHTEAFF.

This chain links TRBV10-3 with TRBJ2-2; either TRBD1 or TRBD2 may supply D (5 bases each). Per germline, CDR1 ENHRY and CDR2 SYGVKD. V was shortened by 1 base and J by 0 bases, with 9 bases between the two germline ends. The CDR3 extends over 16 amino acids. CDR3 sequence (DNA): TGTGCCATCAGTGAGTGGGACCAAGCGAACACCGGGGAGCTGTTTTTT. Translated, it gives CAISEWDQANTGELFF.

The chain uses TRBV9 and TRBJ2-6; D remains unclear. V was trimmed by 3 bases and J by 0 bases, leaving 7 bases between them. The CDR3 spans 15 residues. Looked up from germline, CDR1 is SGDLS and CDR2 is YYNGEE. CDR3 nucleotide sequence: TGTGCCAGCAGCGGACCGAGCTCTGGGGCCAACGTCCTGACTTTC. Residues: CASSGPSSGANVLTF.

The gene calls are TRBV19 and TRBJ2-7, with 9 bases matching TRBD1. This CDR3 comprises 15 residues. Germline V gives CDR1 LNHDA, CDR2 SQIVND (reference sequence). With V trimmed by 1 base and J by 2 bases, 3 bases remained unmatched. The CDR3 DNA follows: TGTGCCAGTAGTATAGGGGGACAGGGTCCCTACGAGCAGTACTTC. It yields the protein CASSIGGQGPYEQYF.

The chain couples TRBV28 to TRBJ2-3, with 7 bases lining up with TRBD2. The germline gives CDR1 MDHEN, CDR2 SYDVKM. The CDR3 totals 15 residues. The junction had 8 bases not matched to a gene; V was cut back by 2 bases and J by 6 bases. The CDR3 region is CASSLLAVSPDTQYF. In nucleotides, the CDR3 is TGTGCCAGCAGTTTACTAGCGGTTAGCCCGGATACGCAGTATTTT.